This passage covers 5 T cell receptor beta chains from one sample sequenced in a study of blood T cell repertoires in COVID-19 (dated by TCRdb to the early 2020s). Library preparation used the immunoSEQ multiplex PCR assay. This is the immuneACCESS table as TCRdb keeps it, with only in-frame sequences that have V and J called. A part of the clones is gone; compared with another copy, unresolved V genes explain less than half, and the rest is unexplained. This sample comprises roughly 160,000 clones, more than 85% of them detected only once. Jointly, the top ten make up around 2.5% of the sample. Input material: peripheral blood. All receptors come from a woman at least 80 years old with COVID-19, enrolled during active disease.

This clone was seen only once. For the CDR3, the DNA is TGTGCCAGTACCATAGGAGGGCGCGGAAACACCATATATTTT. Translated: CASTIGGRGNTIYF. The chain couples TRBV19 to TRBJ1-3; no firm D call. CDR3 length equals 14 residues. Germline CDR1 reads LNHDA; CDR2 reads SQIVND (reference sequence). The V end was cut by 7 bases, the J end by 4 bases, with 14 bases between.

The rearrangement links TRBV7-2 to TRBJ2-4, with D possibly TRBD2 on 6 matching bases. The CDR3 length is 13 residues. CDR1 and CDR2 from the germline V gene are SGHTA and FQGNSA. V was clipped by 5 bases and J by 7 bases, with 12 bases between them. In DNA form, the CDR3 reads TGTGCCAGCAGCCCGGGAGTGGGGAACATTCAGTACTTC. It codes for CASSPGVGNIQYF.

This clone is a singleton in its sample. The genes are TRBV5-6 and TRBJ2-5; 7 bases are a match to TRBD2. The CDR3 extends over 15 amino acids. Per the germline V gene, CDR1 is SGHDT and CDR2 is YYEEEE. With V trimmed by 6 bases and J by 5 bases, 13 bases remained unmatched. The CDR3 DNA reads TGTGCCAGCACCCTCCGGACTAGACTCCTTGAGACCCAGTACTTC. This codes for CASTLRTRLLETQYF.

On this clone: Other DNA sequences within the sample encode an identical CDR3. The chain joins TRBV5-1 to TRBJ1-1, with 10 positions matching TRBD1. V trimming: 0 bases; J trimming: 4 bases; junction bases outside the gene matches: 0. There are 14 residues in the CDR3. Germline V gives CDR1 SGHRS, CDR2 YFSETQ. The CDR3 region is CASSLGTGGTEAFF. In DNA, the CDR3 is TGCGCCAGCAGCTTGGGGACAGGGGGCACTGAAGCTTTCTTT.

The CDR3 DNA sequence: TGTGCCAGCAGTCGACAGACTAACACCGGGGAGCTGTTTTTT. Protein product: CASSRQTNTGELFF. This chain uses TRBV27 with TRBJ2-2; the D gene is possibly TRBD1 (5 bases). Germline V lookup: CDR1 MNHEY, CDR2 SMNVEV (reference sequence). CDR3 length: 14 residues. V lost 5 bases to trimming and J lost 2 bases, with 9 bases between them.